A single sample is the source of the 2 T cell receptor beta chains below, sequenced in a study of low-dose radiotherapy and immunotherapy resistance in tumors. TRAV- and TRBV-specific primers primed first-strand cDNA, covering alpha and beta chains. TCR amplification used roughly 18 PCR cycles, a constant-region primer and a V-primer adapter. MiXCR was run by TCRdb on the reads, yielding one entry per CDR3 protein. The sample lists nearly 60,000 distinct CDR3 sequences; less than 30% were seen once. Time point given: after trial treatment. Treatment given: LDRT plus nivolumab, ipilimumab, low-dose cyclophosphamide and aspirin (RACIN trial). This sample comprised PBMCs, obtained after low-dose radiotherapy plus immunotherapy. The receptors originated from a male donor with prostate cancer.

This clonotype was seen many times. The gene calls are TRBV25-1 and TRBJ1-4; tentatively, D is TRBD1 (6 bases). Looked up from germline, CDR1 is MGHDK and CDR2 is SYGVNS. Trimming cost V 2 bases and J 5 bases, with 12 bases left between them. The CDR3 runs 15 residues. The CDR3 bases are TGTGCCAGCAGTGAACTGGGGGCCGCAAATGAAAAACTGTTTTTT. Protein sequence: CASSELGAANEKLFF.

Of note for this clonotype: The limits of the CDR3 on the DNA are not certain, so only TCRdb's listed CDR3 is given. The rearrangement joins TRBV2 to TRBJ2-2. The germline CDR1 and CDR2 sequences are SNHLY and FYNNEI. The CDR3 is 17 amino acids in total, end residues counted. CDR3 amino acids: CASSEIRSTGTGELFFF.